This TCR beta chain was captured by sequencing in a study of T cells expressing NK-cell markers. From its re-call of the 5' RACE reads, TCRdb lists each CDR3 protein once, without DNA. Its table lists about 460,000 distinct CDR3 sequences. CDR3 size: 15 residues. The rearrangement uses TRBV12-3 or TRBV12-4 and TRBJ2-7. Material for sequencing was blood T cells: a sorted CD56 or NKG2C T cell subset, CD4+ or CD8+ T cells, or bulk PBMC T cells (not recorded which). The sequence was obtained from a woman in her 50s in good health. CDR3 residues: CASSFAGVLPYEQYF.